Below, 12 T cell receptor beta chains from the same sample are listed, as sequenced in a study of blood T cell repertoires in COVID-19. Assay used: immunoSEQ multiplex PCR; TCRdb lists only in-frame clones, some missing. The sample includes 140,000 to 150,000 clones, 70% to 90% of them seen just once. The sequencing input was PBMCs or T cells enriched from blood (not recorded which). The origin of the receptors is a woman in her fifties or sixties with acute COVID-19.

The CDR3 here is CASSRTAFSGNTIYF. CDR3 bases: TGTGCCAGCAGCCGGACTGCCTTCTCTGGAAACACCATATATTTT. The chain has TRBV14 and TRBJ1-3; D not certain. This CDR3 spans 15 amino acids. The ends were cut back, 4 bases at V and 0 bases at J, with 10 bases in the middle. Germline CDR1 reads SGHDN; CDR2 reads FVKESK.

The rearrangement joins TRBV6-5 to TRBJ1-1; D is uncertain. Between the trimmed V and J ends, which lost 0 bases and 3 bases, there was a span of 8 bases. Germline V CDR1 and CDR2: MNHEY, SVGAGI. The CDR3 loop spans 14 amino acids. The CDR3 bases are TGTGCCAGCAGTTACTCTGGAGGTCACACTGAAGCTTTCTTT. This sequence encodes CASSYSGGHTEAFF.

This clone came up many times. The chain employs TRBV7-9 and TRBJ1-4; D gene ambiguous. CDR3 length equals 15 residues. V dropped 5 bases and J dropped 2 bases, with 12 bases sitting between them. CDR1 and CDR2 (germline): SEHNR, FQNEAQ (reference sequence). Here the CDR3 reads CASSRGSVTNEKLFF. CDR3 bases: TGTGCCAGCAGCCGAGGGAGTGTCACTAATGAAAAACTGTTTTTT.

This clone was seen a single time. The rearrangement uses TRBV18 and TRBJ2-5; no clear D gene. Trimming pared 3 bases from V and 5 bases from J, leaving 7 bases between. The CDR3 is made up of 12 amino acids. CDR1 and CDR2 (germline): KGHSH, LQKENI. CDR3 bases: TGTGCCAGCTCACCCGAGCTGGAGACCCAGTACTTC. Translation: CASSPELETQYF.

V is TRBV19 and J is TRBJ2-1; TRBD2 is a possible D gene (6 bases). The ends were cut back, 1 base at V and 6 bases at J, with 13 bases in the middle. The CDR3 runs 15 residues. CDR1 is LNHDA and CDR2 is SQIVND in the germline V gene (reference sequence). CDR3 in DNA: TGTGCCAGTAGTATAGCCTGGGACTTCGGCAATGAGCAGTTCTTC. Its translation is CASSIAWDFGNEQFF.

This sequence joins TRBV18 and TRBJ2-7, with TRBD1 matching 8 bases. The junction had 5 bases not matched to a gene; V was cut back by 2 bases and J by 5 bases. This CDR3 comprises 14 residues. Germline assignment: CDR1 KGHSH and CDR2 LQKENI. The CDR3 DNA reads TGTGCCAGCTCACCATTACAGGGGGGCGACGAGCAGTACTTC. Translated: CASSPLQGGDEQYF.

The count of this clone is one. J is TRBJ1-2 and V is TRBV28, with 9 bases identical to TRBD1. The CDR3 extends over 14 amino acids. CDR1 and CDR2 from the germline V gene are MDHEN and SYDVKM. V gave up 0 bases and J gave up 8 bases; unmatched junction bases: 4. DNA of the CDR3: TGTGCCAGCAGTTTATGGGACAGGGGCTCCGGCTACACCTTC. Protein sequence: CASSLWDRGSGYTF.

V and J are TRBV3-1 (or the pseudogene TRBV3-2) and TRBJ1-3; no clear D gene. This CDR3 has 15 amino acids. The V end was cut by 0 bases, the J end by 4 bases, with 10 bases between. The germline CDR1 and CDR2 sequences are LGHDT and YNNKEL (reference sequence). The CDR3 loop is CASSQERGLGNTIYF. The CDR3 nucleotides are TGTGCCAGCAGCCAAGAACGAGGGTTGGGAAACACCATATATTTT.

The chain combines TRBV19 with TRBJ1-5, with D possibly being TRBD1 (5 bases). The CDR3 consists of 15 residues. V lost 1 base and J 7 bases, leaving 14 bases between the germline ends. Germline values: CDR1 LNHDA, CDR2 SQIVND (reference sequence). The CDR3 DNA sequence: TGTGCCAGTAGTATAGGGCAGGGAAGGGTCCAGCCCCAGCATTTT. Translation: CASSIGQGRVQPQHF. Full variable domain (missing parts from reference TRBV19 and TRBJ1-5): DGGITQSPKYLFRKEGQNVTLSCEQNLNHDAMYWYRQDPGQGLRLIYYSQIVNDFQKGDIAEGYSVSREKKESFPLTVTSAQKNPTAFYLCASSIGQGRVQPQHFGDGTRLSIL.

This rearrangement joins TRBV18 to TRBJ1-1; D may be TRBD1 (5 bases). CDR1 is KGHSH, CDR2 LQKENI, per germline. V shed 2 bases and J shed 9 bases, with 16 bases lying between them. The CDR3 contains 14 residues. CDR3 in DNA: TGTGCCAGCTCACCAGGGGCGGCAGAGGATAAAGCTTTCTTT. Its protein product is CASSPGAAEDKAFF.

The chain joins TRBV28 to TRBJ2-5, with 7 bases fitting TRBD2. The V gene's germline CDR1 is MDHEN and CDR2 SYDVKM. The CDR3 covers 15 residues. The V segment lost 8 bases and the J segment 5 bases; nucleotides outside the gene matches: 14. CDR3 amino acids: CASASARGGWETQYF. Written as DNA, the CDR3 is TGTGCCAGCGCAAGCGCGAGGGGAGGGTGGGAGACCCAGTACTTC.

This clone has just a few counts. The chain employs TRBV7-9 and TRBJ2-1; the match to TRBD2 covers 13 bases. This CDR3 has 15 amino acids. With 1 base clipped from V and 11 bases from J, the junction kept 5 bases outside the gene matches. Germline lookup yields CDR1 SEHNR and CDR2 FQNEAQ (reference sequence). CDR3 residues: CASSLGTSGSQKQFF. The CDR3 bases are TGTGCCAGCAGCTTAGGGACTAGCGGGAGTCAGAAGCAGTTCTTC.